This record concerns one T cell receptor beta chain sequence. Only in-frame clones appear in the TCRdb table, and some are missing; sequencing was by immunoSEQ multiplex PCR. The sample lists over 200,000 clones; roughly 90% were seen once. The V gene lost 6 bases and the J gene lost 4 bases, with 12 bases spanning the gap. The CDR3 extends over 14 amino acids. CDR1 SNHLY and CDR2 FYNNEI come from the germline V gene. This entry comes from a study of blood T cell repertoires in COVID-19. Material for sequencing was peripheral blood. This chain uses TRBV2 with TRBJ1-4; no reliable D call. The clonotype comes from a man aged 60 to 69 with COVID-19, enrolled during active disease. CDR3 loop: CASSLGSRNEKLFF. CDR3 DNA: TGTGCCAGCAGCCTCGGGTCCCGTAATGAAAAACTGTTTTTT.